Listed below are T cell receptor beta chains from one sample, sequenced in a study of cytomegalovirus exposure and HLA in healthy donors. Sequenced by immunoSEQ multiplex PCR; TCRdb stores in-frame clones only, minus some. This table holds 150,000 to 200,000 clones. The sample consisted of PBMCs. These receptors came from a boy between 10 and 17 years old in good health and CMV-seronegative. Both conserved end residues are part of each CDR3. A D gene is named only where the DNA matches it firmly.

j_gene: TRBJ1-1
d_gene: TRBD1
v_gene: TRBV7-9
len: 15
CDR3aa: CASSPWGQMNTEAFF
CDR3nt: TGTGCCAGCAGTCCTTGGGGACAGATGAACACTGAAGCTTTCTTT

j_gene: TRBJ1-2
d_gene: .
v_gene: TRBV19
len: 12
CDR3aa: CASIGSSGGYTF
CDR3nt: TGTGCCAGTATAGGGTCTAGCGGGGGCTACACCTTC

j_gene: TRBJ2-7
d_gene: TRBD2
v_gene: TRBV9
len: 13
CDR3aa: CASNPSGQDEQYF
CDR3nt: TGTGCCAGCAACCCTAGCGGGCAGGACGAGCAGTACTTC

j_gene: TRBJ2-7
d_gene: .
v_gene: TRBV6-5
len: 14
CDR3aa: CASSYEADTYEQYF
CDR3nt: TGTGCCAGCAGTTACGAGGCGGATACCTACGAGCAGTACTTC

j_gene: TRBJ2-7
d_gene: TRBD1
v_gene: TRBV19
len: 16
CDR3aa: CASSIGDRELSYEQYF
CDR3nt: TGTGCCAGTAGTATCGGGGACAGGGAATTGTCCTACGAGCAGTACTTC

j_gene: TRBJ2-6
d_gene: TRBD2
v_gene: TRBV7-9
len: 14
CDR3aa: CASSRGGGANVLTF
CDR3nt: TGTGCCAGCAGCCGCGGGGGAGGGGCCAACGTCCTGACTTTC

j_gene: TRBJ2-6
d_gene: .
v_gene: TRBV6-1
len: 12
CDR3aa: CASQVGANVLTF
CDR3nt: TGTGCCAGCCAGGTCGGGGCCAACGTCCTGACTTTC

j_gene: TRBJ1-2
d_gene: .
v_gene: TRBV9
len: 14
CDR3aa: CASSVVPGAEGYTF
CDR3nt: TGTGCCAGCAGCGTAGTCCCAGGGGCAGAGGGCTACACCTTC

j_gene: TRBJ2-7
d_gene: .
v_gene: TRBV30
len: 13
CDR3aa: CAWSVLGDYEQYF
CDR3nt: TGTGCCTGGAGTGTACTGGGAGACTACGAGCAGTACTTC

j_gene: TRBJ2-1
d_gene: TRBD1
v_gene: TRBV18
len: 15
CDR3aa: CASSTKGQGWPEQFF
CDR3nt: TGTGCCAGCTCGACGAAGGGACAGGGTTGGCCTGAGCAGTTCTTC

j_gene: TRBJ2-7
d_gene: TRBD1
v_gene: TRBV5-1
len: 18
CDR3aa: CASSLSGTGSLGLYEQYF
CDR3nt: TGCGCCAGCAGCTTGTCCGGGACAGGGTCCCTCGGTCTCTACGAGCAGTACTTC

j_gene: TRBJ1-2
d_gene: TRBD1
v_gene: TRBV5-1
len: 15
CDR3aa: CASSLTQGALYGYTF
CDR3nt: TGCGCCAGCAGCTTGACACAGGGGGCTTTGTACGGCTACACCTTC

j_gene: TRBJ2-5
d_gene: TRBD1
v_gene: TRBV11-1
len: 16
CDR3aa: CASSSAGTGLGETQYF
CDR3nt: TGTGCCAGCAGCTCCGCCGGGACAGGCCTCGGGGAGACCCAGTACTTC

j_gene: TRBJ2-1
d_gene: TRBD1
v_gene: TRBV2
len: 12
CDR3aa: CASNRGYNEQFF
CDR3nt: TGTGCCAGCAACAGGGGCTACAATGAGCAGTTCTTC

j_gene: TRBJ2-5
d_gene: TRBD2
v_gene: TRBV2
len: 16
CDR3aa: CATTRGLAGGRETQYF
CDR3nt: TGTGCCACCACACGGGGTCTAGCGGGGGGGCGGGAGACCCAGTACTTC

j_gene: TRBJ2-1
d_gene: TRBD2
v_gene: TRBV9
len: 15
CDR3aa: CASSASGGPLNEQFF
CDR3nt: TGTGCCAGCAGCGCAAGCGGGGGTCCTCTTAATGAGCAGTTCTTC

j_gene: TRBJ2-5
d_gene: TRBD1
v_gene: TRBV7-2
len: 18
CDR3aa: CASSALTGVRRPQETQYF
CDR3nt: TGTGCCAGCAGCGCCCTGACAGGGGTGCGTCGGCCCCAAGAGACCCAGTACTTC

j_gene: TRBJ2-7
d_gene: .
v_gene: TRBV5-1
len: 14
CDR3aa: CASSLGGSLREQYF
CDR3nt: TGCGCCAGCAGCTTGGGGGGCAGCCTTCGCGAGCAGTACTTC

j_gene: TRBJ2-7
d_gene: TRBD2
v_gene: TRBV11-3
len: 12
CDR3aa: CALTGGTYEQYF
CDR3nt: TGTGCCTTAACGGGGGGTACTTACGAGCAGTACTTC

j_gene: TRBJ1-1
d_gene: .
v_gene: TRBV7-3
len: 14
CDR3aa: CASSLGGMNTEAFF
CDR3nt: TGTGCCAGCAGCTTGGGGGGAATGAACACTGAAGCTTTCTTT

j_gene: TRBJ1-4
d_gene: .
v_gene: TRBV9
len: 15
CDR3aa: CASSVAGSDGEKLFF
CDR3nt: TGTGCCAGCAGCGTAGCAGGCTCGGATGGAGAAAAACTGTTTTTT

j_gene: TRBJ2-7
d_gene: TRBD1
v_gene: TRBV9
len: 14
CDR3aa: CASSVGGTGVEQYF
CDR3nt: TGTGCCAGCAGCGTAGGCGGGACAGGGGTCGAGCAGTACTTC

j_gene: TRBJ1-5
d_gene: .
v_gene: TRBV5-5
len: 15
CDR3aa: CASSLGQTGNQPQHF
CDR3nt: TGTGCCAGCAGCTTGGGACAGACGGGCAATCAGCCCCAGCATTTT

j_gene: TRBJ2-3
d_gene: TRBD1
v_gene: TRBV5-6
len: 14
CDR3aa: CASSFTGGTDTQYF
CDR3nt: TGTGCCAGCAGCTTTACAGGGGGGACAGATACGCAGTATTTT

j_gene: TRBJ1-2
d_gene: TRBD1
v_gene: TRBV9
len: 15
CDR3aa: CASRGTTGGYYGYTF
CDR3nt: TGTGCCAGCAGAGGGACGACAGGGGGCTACTATGGCTACACCTTC

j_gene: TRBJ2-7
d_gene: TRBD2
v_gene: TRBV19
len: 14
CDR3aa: CASSRTSGVDEQYF
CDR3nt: TGTGCCAGTAGTCGGACTAGCGGGGTTGACGAGCAGTACTTC

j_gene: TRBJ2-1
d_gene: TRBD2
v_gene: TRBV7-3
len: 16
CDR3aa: CASSLLQRTSGDEQFF
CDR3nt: TGTGCCAGCAGTCTACTCCAAAGGACTAGCGGGGATGAGCAGTTCTTC